One and the same sample provided the 32 T cell receptor beta chains below, sequenced in a study of low-dose radiotherapy and immunotherapy resistance in tumors. Indicated time point: after trial treatment. The treatment denotes: LDRT plus nivolumab, ipilimumab, low-dose cyclophosphamide and aspirin (RACIN trial). First-strand cDNA used TRAV- and TRBV-specific primers, covering alpha and beta chains. TCRs were amplified for 15 to 20 PCR cycles with a constant-region primer and V-primer adapter. TCRdb re-derived calls from the reads in MiXCR, one entry per CDR3 protein. The sample consists of 85,000 to 95,000 distinct CDR3 sequences, less than 25% of them appearing once. The starting material was PBMCs, obtained after low-dose radiotherapy plus immunotherapy. Receptors originate from a female donor with ovarian cancer.

At least ten counts were recorded for this clonotype. The chain uses TRBV12-3 or TRBV12-4 and TRBJ1-5; 8 bases are shared with TRBD1. V dropped 7 bases and J dropped 7; count of bases not matched to a gene: 3. The CDR3 length is 12 residues. The DNA of the CDR3 is TGTGCCAGCAATTCAGGGGGCCAGCCCCAGCATTTT. Amino acids: CASNSGGQPQHF.

This clonotype was recorded a few times. The chain is built from TRBV4-3 and TRBJ2-5; maybe TRBD2 (6 bases). Per the germline V gene, CDR1 is LGHNA and CDR2 is YSLEER. Trimming shortened V by 0 bases and J by 7 bases, and 12 bases separated the two germline ends. The CDR3 totals 14 residues. The CDR3 loop reads CASSQEGGSGTQYF. In DNA form, the CDR3 reads TGCGCCAGCAGCCAAGAGGGGGGTTCGGGGACCCAGTACTTC.

This clonotype was recorded at least ten times. The chain links TRBV7-8 to TRBJ1-1; possibly TRBD1 for D (5 bases). CDR3 length: 18 residues. In germline, CDR1 is SGHVS, CDR2 FQNEAQ. V gave up 1 base and J gave up 4 bases, with 22 bases separating them. The CDR3 protein is CASSLGAGGVGGSTEAFF. CDR3 nucleotides: TGTGCCAGCAGCTTAGGTGCTGGGGGGGTAGGAGGGTCCACTGAAGCTTTCTTT.

V and J are TRBV5-1 and TRBJ1-1; D is perhaps TRBD1 (6 bases). The CDR3 runs 14 residues. Deletions cut 2 bases from V and 3 bases from J, with 11 bases between. Germline V gene data show CDR1 as SGHRS and CDR2 as YFSETQ. CDR3 coding DNA: TGCGCCAGCAGCTTAGGTCCAGGGGACACTGAAGCTTTCTTT. This gives the protein CASSLGPGDTEAFF.

As DNA, the CDR3 is TGTGCCAGCAGGCCGGGACAGGGGAGCTACGAGCAGTACTTC. Its translation is CASRPGQGSYEQYF. The genes are TRBV6-8 and TRBJ2-7, with 10 bases aligning to TRBD1. Germline V gene sequence: CDR1 MNHGY, CDR2 SAAAGT. With 6 bases clipped from V and 3 bases from J, the junction kept 5 bases outside the gene matches. The CDR3 runs to 14 residues.

This clonotype was recorded many times. The chain combines TRBV6-2 or TRBV6-3 with TRBJ2-1, with 15 bases matching TRBD2. The junction had 6 bases not matched to a gene; V was cut back by 8 bases and J by 4 bases. The length of the CDR3 is 16 residues. CDR1 and CDR2 (germline): MNHEY, SVGEGT. This CDR3 is CASGQGLAGGYNEQFF. For the CDR3, the DNA is TGTGCCAGCGGCCAAGGACTAGCGGGAGGGTACAATGAGCAGTTCTTC.

This clonotype was detected many times. The rearrangement links TRBV6-2 or TRBV6-3 to TRBJ1-1; D perhaps matches TRBD1 (6 bases). The V and J ends lost 5 bases and 4 bases respectively, with 14 bases between them. Looked up from germline, CDR1 is MNHEY and CDR2 is SVGEGT. This CDR3 contains 14 residues. The CDR3 is CASSLRQGSTEAFF. CDR3 nucleotides: TGTGCCAGCAGTCTTCGGCAGGGGTCCACTGAAGCTTTCTTT.

The chain has TRBV6-2 or TRBV6-3 and TRBJ2-2; D is unresolved. Germline assignment: CDR1 MNHEY and CDR2 SVGEGT. The V gene lost 6 bases and the J gene lost 4 bases, with 6 bases spanning the gap. This CDR3 is 12 amino acids long. The CDR3 is CASRQSTGELFF. As DNA, the CDR3 is TGTGCCAGCAGGCAGTCCACCGGGGAGCTGTTTTTT.

This sequence joins TRBV6-1 and TRBJ2-7; tentative D call: TRBD1 (6 bases). The CDR3 loop spans 15 amino acids. The V gene lost 8 bases and the J gene lost 1 base, with 18 bases spanning the gap. The germline CDR1 and CDR2 sequences are MNHNS and SASEGT. CDR3 amino acids: CASVSGTTKSYEQYF. The CDR3, as DNA: TGTGCCAGCGTCTCCGGGACAACTAAGTCCTACGAGCAGTACTTC.

In this sample, this clonotype turned up many times. V gene TRBV7-2 combines with J gene TRBJ1-3, with D maybe TRBD1 (6 bases). CDR1 and CDR2 from the germline V gene are SGHTA and FQGNSA. Trimming shortened V by 5 bases and J by 0 bases, and 11 bases separated the two germline ends. The CDR3 totals 15 residues. CDR3 in amino acids: CASSKQGSSGNTIYF. Here the CDR3 DNA reads TGTGCCAGCAGCAAACAGGGTAGCTCTGGAAACACCATATATTTT.

This clonotype has ten or more counts. The chain couples TRBV29-1 to TRBJ2-7, with 7 bases lining up with TRBD1. With V trimmed by 7 bases and J by 2 bases, 8 bases remained unmatched. CDR1 and CDR2 from the germline V gene are SQVTM and ANQGSEA. This CDR3 is 13 amino acids long. CDR3 amino acids: CSAGQDIPYEQYF. The CDR3 coding sequence is TGCAGCGCCGGACAGGACATTCCCTACGAGCAGTACTTC.

This clonotype was counted ten times or more. The DNA for the CDR3 is TGTGCCAGCAGCTCCCCGACCGGGACTGCCAGCTCTGGGGCCAACGTCCTGACTTTC. It translates to CASSSPTGTASSGANVLTF. This chain links TRBV11-2 with TRBJ2-6; tentatively, D is TRBD2 (6 bases). The length of the CDR3 is 19 residues. Germline loops: CDR1 SGHAT, CDR2 FQNNGV. V lost 4 bases and J 0 bases, leaving 19 bases between the germline ends.

The chain couples TRBV5-4 to TRBJ2-1, with D uncertain. This CDR3 comprises 14 residues. CDR1 is SGHNT and CDR2 is YYREEE in the germline V gene (reference sequence). Between the trimmed V and J ends, which lost 0 bases and 2 bases, there was a span of 6 bases. CDR3 bases: TGTGCCAGCAGCTTGGCAGGAACCTACAATGAGCAGTTCTTC. It encodes CASSLAGTYNEQFF.

About this clonotype itself: A read error is possible here, since a much larger clone lies one base away. The chain recombines TRBV29-1 with TRBJ2-5; no clear D. Deletions cut 4 bases from V and 5 bases from J, with 8 bases between. The CDR3 consists of 11 residues. Germline CDR1 reads SQVTM; CDR2 reads ANQGSEA. The CDR3 DNA sequence: TGCAGCGTTGTAAGAGCGGAGACCCAGTACTTC. Translating it yields CSVVRAETQYF.

This clonotype occurred many times. The gene calls are TRBV19 and TRBJ2-5; 10 bases fit TRBD2. The CDR3 covers 16 residues. Per the germline V gene, CDR1 is LNHDA and CDR2 is SQIVND (reference sequence). After removal of 5 bases from V and 0 bases from J, the junction contained 6 bases not matched to a gene. The CDR3 nucleotides are TGTGCCAGTAGTTGGACTAGCGGAGAATACCAAGAGACCCAGTACTTC. Encoded protein: CASSWTSGEYQETQYF.

This clonotype was recorded many times. The chain couples TRBV20-1 to TRBJ2-2; TRBD2 aligns across 9 bases. Germline CDR1 reads DFQATT; CDR2 reads SNEGSKA (reference sequence). Trimming took 4 bases from V and 6 from J; bases not matched to a gene: 6. This CDR3 region has 14 residues. CDR3 sequence: CSAKSGRTSGELFF. As DNA, the CDR3 is TGCAGTGCTAAAAGCGGGAGGACGTCCGGGGAGCTGTTTTTT.

This clonotype was detected ten times or more. The chain couples TRBV5-8 to TRBJ2-7; the D is unclear. Between the trimmed V and J ends, which lost 4 bases and 3 bases, there was a span of 8 bases. There are 12 residues in the CDR3. Per germline, CDR1 SGHTS and CDR2 YDEGEE. The CDR3 DNA is TGTGCCAGCAGCCAGCAAAGCTACGAGCAGTACTTC. It is translated as CASSQQSYEQYF.

This clonotype was counted many times. The genes are TRBV19 and TRBJ2-1; 8 bases agree with TRBD2. This CDR3 comprises 13 residues. Germline lookup yields CDR1 LNHDA and CDR2 SQIVND (reference sequence). Trimming removed 7 bases from V and 7 bases from J; junction bases left unmatched: 6. Here the CDR3 reads CASKTSARNEQFF. The CDR3 coding sequence is TGTGCCAGTAAGACTAGCGCCCGAAATGAGCAGTTCTTC. Full variable domain (outside the CDR3, taken from reference TRBV19 and TRBJ2-1): DGGITQSPKYLFRKEGQNVTLSCEQNLNHDAMYWYRQDPGQGLRLIYYSQIVNDFQKGDIAEGYSVSREKKESFPLTVTSAQKNPTAFYLCASKTSARNEQFFGPGTRLTVL.

On this clonotype: A clone one base away is much larger, so this may be a read error. The chain joins TRBV30 to TRBJ2-7; D possibly corresponds to TRBD1 (6 bases). The CDR3 is 14 amino acids. Trimming pared 8 bases from V and 0 bases from J, leaving 17 bases between. Germline V gives CDR1 GTSNPN, CDR2 SVGIG (reference sequence). Here the CDR3 DNA reads TGTGCCAGTAGTATCGACAGGAGCTCCTACGAGCAGTACTTC. Amino acids: CASSIDRSSYEQYF.

This clonotype showed up many times. This chain joins TRBV28 and TRBJ1-6, with TRBD1 identical over 10 bases. From germline, CDR1 is MDHEN and CDR2 SYDVKM. The CDR3 runs 15 residues. V was pared by 5 bases and J by 9 bases, with 7 bases of the junction left unmatched. The DNA for the CDR3 is TGTGCCAGCAGTCTCGTTGGACAGGGGGGTTCACCCCTCCACTTT. The encoded protein is CASSLVGQGGSPLHF.

This clonotype was observed at least ten times. The chain is built from TRBV12-3 or TRBV12-4 and TRBJ2-1; a possible D gene is TRBD1 (5 bases). Between the trimmed V and J ends, which lost 7 bases and 7 bases, there was a span of 20 bases. This CDR3 spans 15 amino acids. CDR3 sequence (DNA): TGTGCCAGCACCAGCAGTCAGGGTCTCGCAAATGAGCAGTTCTTC. Translated: CASTSSQGLANEQFF.

The chain employs TRBV12-3 or TRBV12-4 and TRBJ1-1; 7 bases line up with TRBD1. The CDR3 spans 14 residues. The J segment lost 0 bases and the V segment lost 7 bases, leaving 5 bases of the junction unmatched. The CDR3: CASNLQGLNTEAFF. DNA for the CDR3: TGTGCCAGCAACCTACAGGGGTTGAACACTGAAGCTTTCTTT.

As concerns this clonotype: A far larger clone is one base from this, pointing to a likely read error. CDR3 amino acids: CASSFLAGADTGELFF. The CDR3 bases are TGTGCCAGCAGCTTTTTAGCGGGAGCAGACACCGGGGAGCTGTTTTTT. This rearrangement joins TRBV13 to TRBJ2-2; TRBD2 aligns across 9 bases. The CDR3 consists of 16 residues. V gave up 3 bases and J gave up 3 bases; unmatched junction bases: 5. Germline CDR1 reads PRHDT; CDR2 reads FYEKMQ (reference sequence).

The chain is built from TRBV18 and TRBJ1-2; D remains ambiguous. V was pared by 3 bases and J by 3 bases, with 11 bases between. This CDR3 has 14 residues. CDR1 KGHSH and CDR2 LQKENI come from the germline V gene. The CDR3 region is CASSPGRDHYGYTF. The DNA for the CDR3 is TGTGCCAGCTCACCTGGCAGAGACCACTATGGCTACACCTTC.

The chain has TRBV6-2 or TRBV6-3 and TRBJ2-3; D remains ambiguous. Germline-derived CDR1 and CDR2 are MNHEY and SVGEGT. The CDR3 runs to 11 residues. Trimming shortened V by 5 bases and J by 10 bases, and 10 bases separated the two germline ends. The DNA of the CDR3 is TGTGCCAGCAGTGATATAGAGGCGCAGTATTTT. Its translation: CASSDIEAQYF.

The chain uses TRBV5-6 and TRBJ1-2; no firm D call. CDR3 length: 11 amino acids. Trimming took off 4 bases at V and 5 bases at J, with 6 bases between the two ends. The germline CDR1 and CDR2 sequences are SGHDT and YYEEEE. The CDR3 DNA reads TGTGCCAGCAGCCACCAGTATGGCTACACCTTC. It yields the protein CASSHQYGYTF.

The rearrangement joins TRBV11-3 to TRBJ2-1; TRBD1 agrees at 9 bases. From germline, CDR1 is SGHNT and CDR2 YENEEA. Trimming took 1 base from V and 8 from J; bases not matched to a gene: 3. This CDR3 is 14 amino acids long. The CDR3 bases are TGTGCCAGCAGCTTAGGGACAGGGGTCTATGAGCAGTTCTTC. Its protein product is CASSLGTGVYEQFF. Together with reference TRBV11-3 and TRBJ2-1, the CDR3 gives the full variable domain: EAGVVQSPRYKIIEKKQPVAFWCNPISGHNTLYWYLQNLGQGPELLIRYENEEAVDDSQLPKDRFSAERLKGVDSTLKIQPAELGDSAVYLCASSLGTGVYEQFFGPGTRLTVL.

Details on this clonotype: One junction end disagrees with the germline gene, perhaps due to a read error. The gene calls are TRBV2 and TRBJ1-4, with 7 positions matching TRBD1. The germline V gene has CDR1 SNHLY and CDR2 FYNNEI. CDR3 size: 14 residues. The CDR3 reads CASRITGVNEILFF. CDR3 in DNA: TGTGCCAGCAGGATCACAGGGGTTAATGAAATACTGTTTTTT. Full variable domain (missing parts from reference TRBV2 and TRBJ1-4): EPEVTQTPSHQVTQMGQEVILRCVPISNHLYFYWYRQILGQKVEFLVSFYNNEISEKSEIFDDQFSVERPDGSNFTLKIRSTKLEDSAMYFCASRITGVNEILFFGSGTQLSVL.

V is TRBV5-1 and J is TRBJ1-1; weak D call: TRBD1 (6 bases). The CDR3 has 14 residues. V shed 2 bases and J shed 7 bases, with 15 bases lying between them. Germline values: CDR1 SGHRS, CDR2 YFSETQ. The CDR3 DNA is TGCGCCAGCAGCTTACAAGGAAGGGACAATGAAGCTTTCTTT. This sequence encodes CASSLQGRDNEAFF.

This clonotype was seen at least ten times. V and J are TRBV15 and TRBJ1-2; 9 nucleotides align to TRBD1. Germline CDR1 is LNHNV and CDR2 is YYDKDF (reference sequence). With V trimmed by 3 bases and J by 7 bases, 6 bases remained unmatched. The CDR3 covers 14 residues. As DNA, the CDR3 is TGTGCCACCAGCAGCGGGACAGGGAAGTCTGGCTACACCTTC. The encoded protein is CATSSGTGKSGYTF.

This clonotype was seen at least ten times. The chain recombines TRBV20-1 with TRBJ2-1; possible D gene TRBD2, 6 bases. Trimming removed 7 bases from V and 5 bases from J, with 15 bases in between. The CDR3 is made up of 13 amino acids. Germline CDR1 and CDR2: DFQATT and SNEGSKA (reference sequence). CDR3 region: CSEDGGTNNEQFF. CDR3 coding DNA: TGCAGTGAGGACGGCGGGACCAACAATGAGCAGTTCTTC.

The V and J genes are TRBV12-3 or TRBV12-4 and TRBJ1-2, with D perhaps matching TRBD1 (5 bases). V was trimmed by 5 bases and J by 2 bases, leaving 15 bases between them. This CDR3 contains 15 residues. The CDR3 loop is CASSPGPGANYGYTF. CDR3 bases: TGTGCCAGCAGTCCCGGGCCCGGGGCAAACTATGGCTACACCTTC.